This TCR beta chain was sequenced during a study of blood T cell repertoires in COVID-19. The V segment lost 9 bases and the J segment 2 bases; nucleotides outside the gene matches: 7. In germline, CDR1 is MNHEY, CDR2 SVGAGI. CDR3 length equals 14 residues. Measured with immunoSEQ multiplex PCR; TCRdb has only the in-frame clones, and not every one. In the table there are some 180,000 clones, about 90% of which are singletons. The sequence derives from a man over 45 with acute or convalescent COVID-19. Source material: peripheral blood. The chain recombines TRBV6-5 with TRBJ2-3, with 8 bases that match TRBD1. In DNA form, the CDR3 reads TGTGCCAGTGCACCGACAGGGGCCACAGATACGCAGTATTTT. Translation: CASAPTGATDTQYF.